These 14 T cell receptor beta chains share one sample of origin, sequenced in a study. TCRdb analysed the RT-PCR reads with MiXCR anew, one entry per CDR3 protein. The table shows approximately 720,000 distinct CDR3 sequences, with 14% occurring only once. The specimen sequenced was memory CD4+ T cells from blood. These receptors were collected from a female donor in good health, serving as a healthy control.

This clonotype was picked up many times. The chain recombines TRBV29-1 with TRBJ1-1, with 9 bases aligning to TRBD1. The V segment lost 4 bases and the J segment 11 bases; nucleotides outside the gene matches: 8. CDR3 length equals 12 residues. Looked up from germline, CDR1 is SQVTM and CDR2 is ANQGSEA. CDR3 sequence: CSVGGQGERAFF. In nucleotides, the CDR3 is TGCAGCGTTGGGGGACAGGGCGAGAGGGCTTTCTTT.

The rearrangement links TRBV10-3 to TRBJ1-2; D is undetermined. Between the trimmed V and J ends, which lost 11 bases and 3 bases, there was a span of 16 bases. The length of the CDR3 is 13 residues. CDR1 and CDR2 (germline): ENHRY, SYGVKD. CDR3 sequence: CAAREGEYYGYTF. The CDR3 region has the DNA TGTGCCGCCCGGGAGGGCGAGTACTATGGCTACACCTTC.

This clonotype was counted between two and nine times. The chain recombines TRBV12-3 or TRBV12-4 with TRBJ2-5; 10 bases agree with TRBD1. V shed 4 bases, J shed 5 bases, and the junction held 7 bases outside the gene matches. The CDR3 contains 15 residues. This CDR3 reads CASSSRDRGSETQYF. DNA of the CDR3: TGTGCCAGCAGTTCCCGGGACAGGGGATCCGAGACCCAGTACTTC.

This clonotype was counted many times. The chain carries TRBV5-1 and TRBJ1-1; 10 nucleotides line up with TRBD1. The CDR3 contains 16 residues. With V trimmed by 2 bases and J by 0 bases, 4 bases remained unmatched. The germline V gene encodes CDR1 SGHRS and CDR2 YFSETQ. CDR3: CASSFGDRGMNTEAFF. The CDR3 DNA sequence: TGCGCCAGCAGCTTCGGGGACAGGGGAATGAACACTGAAGCTTTCTTT.

There are a few counts of this clonotype. The rearrangement joins TRBV28 to TRBJ2-1, with 8 bases lining up with TRBD1. J lost 8 bases, V lost 5 bases, and 11 bases had no gene match. This CDR3 region has 15 residues. Germline lookup yields CDR1 MDHEN and CDR2 SYDVKM. The CDR3 region is CASSIGGQGSYEQFF. The CDR3 coding sequence is TGTGCCAGCAGTATTGGAGGACAGGGTTCGTATGAGCAGTTCTTC.

This chain joins TRBV3-1 and TRBJ2-2; D remains unclear. There are 13 residues in the CDR3. Germline lookup yields CDR1 LGHDT and CDR2 YNNKEL (reference sequence). V dropped 1 base and J dropped 6 bases, with 6 bases sitting between them. DNA of the CDR3: TGTGCCAGCAGCCAAGTTAGGTCCGGGGAGCTGTTTTTT. This codes for CASSQVRSGELFF.

This clonotype was seen many times. This rearrangement joins TRBV12-3 or TRBV12-4 to TRBJ2-3; D remains ambiguous. V lost 10 bases, J lost 5 bases, and 10 bases lay in between. The CDR3 is 11 amino acids. CDR3 region: CATARQDTQYF. CDR3 in DNA: TGTGCCACCGCTCGGCAAGATACGCAGTATTTT.

V gene TRBV20-1 combines with J gene TRBJ2-1, with 9 bases matching TRBD2. The trim removed 5 bases at V and 4 bases at J, leaving 6 bases unmatched. This CDR3 is built from 14 residues. Germline values: CDR1 DFQATT, CDR2 SNEGSKA (reference sequence). CDR3 nucleotides: TGCAGTGCTCAGAGCGGGGGGACGTACAATGAGCAGTTCTTC. Translation: CSAQSGGTYNEQFF.

In its sample, this clonotype was seen many times. The CDR3 region is CSATGDRVYNSPLHF. The CDR3 DNA sequence: TGCAGTGCTACCGGGGACAGGGTATATAATTCACCCCTCCACTTT. The chain has TRBV20-1 and TRBJ1-6; TRBD1 matches 9 bases. V gave up 4 bases and J gave up 4 bases; unmatched junction bases: 5. Germline CDR1 DFQATT, CDR2 SNEGSKA (reference sequence). This CDR3 is built from 15 residues.

The chain couples TRBV23-1 to TRBJ2-7; 15 nucleotides match TRBD2. TRBV23-1 is noted as an ORF with a role that remains uncertain. V lost 2 bases and J lost 0; bases outside the gene matches: 5. This CDR3 spans 18 amino acids. The CDR3 protein is CASSQPGLAGGHSYEQYF. CDR3 sequence (DNA): TGCGCCAGCAGTCAACCGGGACTAGCGGGAGGCCACTCCTACGAGCAGTACTTC.

This clonotype was recorded a few times. The chain links TRBV9 to TRBJ2-2; no clear D. Trimming shortened V by 0 bases and J by 0 bases, and 9 bases separated the two germline ends. Germline V CDR1 and CDR2: SGDLS, YYNGEE. The CDR3 totals 16 residues. The CDR3 loop is CASSVAGPTNTGELFF. In DNA form, the CDR3 reads TGTGCCAGCAGCGTAGCTGGTCCGACGAACACCGGGGAGCTGTTTTTT.

In its sample, this clonotype was seen many times. The chain has TRBV7-2 and TRBJ2-2, with D unresolved. V lost 5 bases, J lost 8 bases, and 9 bases lay in between. This CDR3 spans 12 amino acids. Germline CDR1 SGHTA, CDR2 FQGNSA. Here the CDR3 DNA reads TGTGCCAGCAGCCTTCACCGGGGGGAGCTGTTTTTT. It yields the protein CASSLHRGELFF.

This clonotype was observed a handful of times. The gene calls are TRBV10-3 and TRBJ2-3; no definite D call. Germline CDR1 reads ENHRY; CDR2 reads SYGVKD. Trimming removed 8 bases from V and 6 bases from J, with 3 bases in between. The CDR3 has 9 residues. Written as DNA, the CDR3 is TGTGCCATCCTCGATACGCAGTATTTT. It specifies CAILDTQYF.

In its sample, this clonotype was seen a few times. The rearrangement uses TRBV9 and TRBJ2-1, with 7 nucleotides matching TRBD2. The CDR3 is made up of 15 amino acids. V shed 5 bases, J shed 3 bases, and the junction held 8 bases outside the gene matches. Germline V gene sequence: CDR1 SGDLS, CDR2 YYNGEE. CDR3 in DNA: TGTGCCAGCAGTGAACTAGCGTCGTTCTACAATGAGCAGTTCTTC. This encodes CASSELASFYNEQFF.